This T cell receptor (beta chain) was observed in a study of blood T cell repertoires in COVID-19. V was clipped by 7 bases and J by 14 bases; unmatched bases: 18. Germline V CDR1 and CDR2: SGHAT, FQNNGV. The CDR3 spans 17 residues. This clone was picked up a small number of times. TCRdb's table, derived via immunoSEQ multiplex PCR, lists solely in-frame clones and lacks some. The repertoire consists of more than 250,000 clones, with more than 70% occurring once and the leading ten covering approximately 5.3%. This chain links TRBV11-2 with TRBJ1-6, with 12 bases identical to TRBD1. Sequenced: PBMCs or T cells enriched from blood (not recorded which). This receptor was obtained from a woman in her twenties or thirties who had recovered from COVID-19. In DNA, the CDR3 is TGTGCCAGCACCGATACGCGGAGGGACAGGGGGCTAGGGGCCCTCCACTTT. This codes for CASTDTRRDRGLGALHF.